This T cell receptor (beta chain) was captured in a study of CD8+ T cells in alopecia areata (dated by TCRdb to between 2017 and 2018). Background on the whole study: Treated patients were enrolled in an open-label pilot trial of oral tofacitinib at 5 to 10 mg twice daily for moderate-to-severe alopecia areata. In both human patients and the C3H/HeJ mouse model, the study applied high-throughput TCRbeta sequencing to look at T cell clonal expansion in alopecia areata. The RNA source kit depended on sample type: the PAXgene miRNA kit for fixed scalp, the miRNeasy kit for PBMCs, and the RNeasy kit for mouse skin. Scalp tissue and sorted CD4+ and CD8+ peripheral blood T cells from patchy and totalis/universalis alopecia areata patients and from healthy controls were covered by human TCRbeta sequencing. immunoSEQ multiplex PCR using 35 Vbeta forward primers and 13 Jbeta reverse primers was used to amplify TCRbeta CDR3 regions. Patients stayed on tofacitinib for 6 to 18 months and then had 6 months of follow-up off drug so that delayed response and recurrence could be assessed. Scalp clonality was compared across normal scalp (n=4), patchy alopecia areata scalp (n=8), and alopecia totalis/universalis scalp (n=8). Biopsies were taken from tofacitinib-treated patients at baseline and at 4 and 24 weeks of treatment, and a later scalp biopsy was taken in several of the tofacitinib-treated patients. Beyond this particular receptor, the publication reports: Unlike mouse skin, where gammadelta T cells dominate, normal human skin contains resident alphabeta T cells that get sequenced too, which complicates analysis of the scalp TCR repertoire. TCR sequences shared between patients were less clear than in mice, possibly partly because of HLA diversity in the patient population. Higher clonality and more expanded CD8+ clones were observed in lesional scalp than in normal scalp, particularly in alopecia totalis/universalis, a finding suggestive of antigenic drive.

The CDR1 and CDR2 encoded by the germline V gene are SQVTM and ANQGSEA. V and J are trimmed by 6 bases and 6 bases, and the gene matches miss 12 bases of the junction. From cysteine to phenylalanine, the CDR3 is 15 amino acids long. The retained sequence is limited to the CDR3, 45 bases, with the frame set at the first base. Libraries were constructed by the immunoSEQ multiplex PCR assay. To provide template for TCR sequencing, every sample had RNA extracted and reverse transcribed into cDNA. First-strand cDNA was synthesized using SuperScript III with a 2:1 mix of oligo-dT and random hexamers. A synthetic immune receptor repertoire was used to assess amplification bias, and residual bias was removed computationally. Per the source publication's procedure: Raw reads were preprocessed to remove errors, and CDR3 was defined according to IMGT conventions as the region from the conserved cysteine to phenylalanine. Clonality was calculated as 1 minus Shannon entropy normalized by log2 of the number of productive unique TCRs. CD4 or CD8 identity of scalp clones was inferred by cross-referencing scalp TCRbeta sequences with sorted blood CD4 and CD8 repertoires. TCRdb provides this immuneACCESS table in a form limited to in-frame rearrangements. Some clones are lacking; in checked studies, under half of them reflect an unresolved V gene, and why the rest are absent is not known. V, J and clone size are taken as reported in that table, and D and trimming were inferred from the DNA itself. The table for this sample lists over 150,000 clones; 59% of them were counted only once. The ten most abundant clones make up around 15% of the sample.

In its sample, this clone was seen a few times. Its antigen remains unidentified. The input lacks base qualities; no much larger clone sits a single base away. The intended sense of this specimen's time point label: baseline before oral tofacitinib. From alopecia areata patients, peripheral blood was collected along with lesional scalp punch biopsies. PBMCs were isolated by density centrifugation and stained for CD3, CD4 and CD8, after which CD4+ and CD8+ T cells were sorted on a FACSAria. The TCR originated in a human donor with alopecia areata. The chain joins TRBV29-1 to TRBJ1-5; 9 middle bases align to TRBD1. The sample was CD4+ T cells sorted from blood, taken at week 0. The CDR3 loop reads CSVQEGQGGSQPQHF. The sequenced DNA: TGCAGCGTCCAAGAGGGACAGGGTGGGTCTCAGCCCCAGCATTTT.